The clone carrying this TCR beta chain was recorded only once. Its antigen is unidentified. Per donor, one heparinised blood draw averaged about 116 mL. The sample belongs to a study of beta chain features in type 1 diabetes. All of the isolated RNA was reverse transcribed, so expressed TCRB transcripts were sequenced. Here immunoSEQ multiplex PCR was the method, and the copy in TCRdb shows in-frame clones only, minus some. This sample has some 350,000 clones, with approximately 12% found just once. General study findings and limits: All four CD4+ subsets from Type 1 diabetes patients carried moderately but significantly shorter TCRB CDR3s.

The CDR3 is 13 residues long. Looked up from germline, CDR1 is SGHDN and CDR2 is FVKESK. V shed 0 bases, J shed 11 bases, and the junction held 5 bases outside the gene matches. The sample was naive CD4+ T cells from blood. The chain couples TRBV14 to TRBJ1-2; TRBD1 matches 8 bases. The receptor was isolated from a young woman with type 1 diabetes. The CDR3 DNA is TGTGCCAGCAGCCAAGATCATACAGGGGGGTACACCTTC. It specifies CASSQDHTGGYTF.